This T cell receptor (beta chain) is drawn from a study of blood T cell repertoires in COVID-19. Study-wide context: From T cells, B-cell-depleted T cells, or PBMCs came the material, which was cDNA or gDNA.

Using immunoSEQ multiplex PCR, the repertoire was profiled, and TCRdb retains in-frame clones only, with some absent. The repertoire holds some 150,000 clones, with roughly 82% as singletons. The sequenced sample was peripheral blood. The clonotype comes from a human donor in a cohort sampled during active COVID-19.

Here the CDR3 reads CASSYSWTDTGELFF. The DNA of the CDR3 is TGTGCCAGCAGTTACTCCTGGACAGACACCGGGGAGCTGTTTTTT. This chain joins TRBV6-6 and TRBJ2-2, with D possibly matching TRBD1 (6 bases). From germline, CDR1 is MNHNY and CDR2 SVGAGI (reference sequence). The germline V and J ends were trimmed by 0 bases and 3 bases, with 8 bases remaining between them. The CDR3 extends over 15 amino acids.